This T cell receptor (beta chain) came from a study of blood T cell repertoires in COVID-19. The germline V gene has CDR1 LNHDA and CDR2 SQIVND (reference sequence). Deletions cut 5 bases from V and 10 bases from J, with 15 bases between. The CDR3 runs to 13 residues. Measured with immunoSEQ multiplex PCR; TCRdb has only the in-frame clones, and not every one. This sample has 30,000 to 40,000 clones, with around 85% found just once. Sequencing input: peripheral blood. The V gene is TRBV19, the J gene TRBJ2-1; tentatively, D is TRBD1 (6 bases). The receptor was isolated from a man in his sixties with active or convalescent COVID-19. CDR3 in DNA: TGTGCCAGTAGTTCCCCAGGGGCTTCGGAGCAGTTCTTC. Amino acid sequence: CASSSPGASEQFF.